This T cell receptor (beta chain) was identified during a study of T cell changes during pregnancy in multiple sclerosis. Some clones are missing from TCRdb's copy, which holds only in-frame ones; the method was immunoSEQ multiplex PCR. This table holds about 23,000 clones, over 65% found once. Trimming shortened V by 0 bases and J by 5 bases, and 8 bases separated the two germline ends. Germline V gene sequence: CDR1 SGDLS, CDR2 YYNGEE. This CDR3 is 13 amino acids long. The chain recombines TRBV9 with TRBJ1-1; TRBD1 is a possible D gene (5 bases). The TCR originated in a female donor with multiple sclerosis, enrolled in a pregnancy study. Sequencing was performed on CD8+ T cells from peripheral blood mononuclear cells, taken before pregnancy. The CDR3 loop reads CASSVGGSTEAFF. CDR3 nucleotides: TGTGCCAGCAGCGTAGGGGGCAGTACTGAAGCTTTCTTT.